This T cell receptor (beta chain) was identified in a study of vaccination effects on CD4 cells after COVID-19. TCRdb's copy holds only in-frame clones and misses some; the assay was immunoSEQ multiplex PCR. Among 75,000 to 100,000 clones listed, under 80% were seen once. The CDR3 is 13 amino acids. V was clipped by 4 bases and J by 8 bases; unmatched bases: 2. CDR1 and CDR2 (germline): SNHLY, FYNNEI. As concerns this clone: As yet, its antigen is unknown.

ViraFEST used viral peptide pools to expand antigen-specific CD4+ T cells before sequencing. Subsequent to a culture period of under 11 days, CD4+ T cells were isolated. As their vaccination, participants received two doses of either BNT162b2 or mRNA-1273. The receptor's source is a human donor who received a COVID-19 vaccine. The specimen was CD4+ T cells from PBMCs cultured with HCoV-OC43 spike peptides, collected after COVID-19 vaccination. The subset was: HCoV-OC43 spike overlapping peptide pool stimulation. The chain uses TRBV2 and TRBJ1-2, with TRBD1 matching over 12 bases. The CDR3 is CASSGDRGLGYTF. The CDR3 nucleotides are TGTGCCAGCAGTGGGGACAGGGGGCTCGGCTACACCTTC.